This T cell receptor beta chain emerged from a study of shared clonotypes between healthy human individuals. Study in general: Researchers assigned three CD4 naive, three CD4 memory, two CD8 naive and one CD8 memory plate to each donor.

On this clone: What it binds is unknown.

The repertoire was sequenced with immunoSEQ multiplex PCR; TCRdb's copy has only in-frame clones and lacks some. Of about 2.2 million clones listed, 90% to 95% are singletons. J gave up 3 bases and V 3 bases, and 6 bases lay outside the gene matches. Germline values: CDR1 SGDLS, CDR2 YYNGEE. The CDR3 consists of 15 residues. Notes on the study in general: Generally, naive subsets (rather than memory subsets) showed larger estimated richness. Represented diversity (both genetic and exposure-history) was limited by the small number of donors. Although depth was large, rarefaction showed that sequencing of the sorted subsets was incomplete.

Naive CD8 populations comprised CD45RO-negative cells positively selected for CCR7, excluding terminally differentiated effector memory CD45RA+ cells. Material for sequencing was naive CD8+ T cells from PBMCs. This receptor was taken from a man between 18 and 29 years old in good health. Some clones in this sample may be carry-over from other donors' samples. The rearrangement joins TRBV9 to TRBJ2-7, with 10 bases matching TRBD1. The CDR3 region has the DNA TGTGCCAGCAGCGCCGAGGGACAGGGGTACTACGAGCAGTACTTC. Translating gives CASSAEGQGYYEQYF.